This T cell receptor (beta chain) derives from a study of blood T cells in healthy people across ages. Only a few counts were recorded for this clonotype. The CDR3 contains 15 residues. Trimming cost V 4 bases and J 0 bases, with 10 bases left between them. Per the germline V gene, CDR1 is MNHEY and CDR2 is SVGAGI. Next came a second PCR, run for about 7 to 12 cycles, which used a sample-barcoded 5' primer along with a J-beta primer mix. TCRdb re-derived calls from the 5' RACE reads in MiXCR, one entry per CDR3 protein. Of approximately 490,000 distinct CDR3 sequences detected, around 24% appear once; the ten largest clones hold around 10%. This same sample was also taken into another study, of T cells of mothers and their children.

V gene TRBV6-5 combines with J gene TRBJ1-3, with a tentative D call TRBD1 (5 bases). This TCR came from a boy aged 5-17 years in good health. The sample comprised blood. The CDR3 DNA reads TGTGCCAGCAGTTGGGACCGCGACTCTGGAAACACCATATATTTT. Amino acids: CASSWDRDSGNTIYF.